A selection of T cell receptor beta chains follows, all from one sample in a study of blood T cell repertoires in COVID-19. Generated by immunoSEQ multiplex PCR, the TCRdb table keeps only in-frame clones and is missing some. The table lists 150,000 to 200,000 clones, 87% of them singletons, with around 2.6% in the top ten. Specimen: peripheral blood. The receptors originated from a man between 35 and 55 years old with active or convalescent COVID-19. The CDR3 runs from the conserved cysteine through the conserved F or W. The D gene is left open where the match is weak. Some rows have no size entry. The others give once, few or many, or a class for an expanded clone.

TRBJ2-1 . TRBV5-1 TRBD2 CASSLVPIAGGLNPSYNEQFF TGCGCCAGCAGCTTGGTACCCATAGCGGGGGGTCTTAACCCGTCCTACAATGAGCAGTTCTTC
TRBJ1-5 . TRBV6-5 TRBD1 CASILKKGARQPQHF TGTGCCAGCATCCTCAAGAAGGGGGCAAGACAGCCCCAGCATTTT
TRBJ1-2 . TRBV2 TRBD1 CASRAGTGNGYTF TGTGCCAGCAGAGCCGGGACAGGGAACGGCTACACCTTC
TRBJ1-3 . TRBV7-2 . CASSFNRPGNTIYF TGTGCCAGCAGCTTTAACAGACCTGGAAACACCATATATTTT
TRBJ1-1 . TRBV10-3 . CAISAVQSLNTEAFF TGTGCCATCAGTGCGGTACAGAGCTTGAACACTGAAGCTTTCTTT
TRBJ1-6 once TRBV6-5 . CASSYSSRVRNSPLHF TGTGCCAGCAGTTACTCGAGCAGGGTGCGTAATTCACCCCTCCACTTT
TRBJ2-2 . TRBV3-1/TRBV3-2 TRBD2 CASSQVLAGGRNTGELFF TGTGCCAGCAGCCAGGTTCTAGCGGGGGGCCGTAACACCGGGGAGCTGTTTTTT
TRBJ1-1 once TRBV7-9 . CASSYYAGDTEAFF TGTGCCAGCAGCTATTATGCAGGGGACACTGAAGCTTTCTTT
TRBJ1-2 . TRBV28 . CASSFRDGSVDGYTF TGTGCCAGCAGTTTCAGAGACGGGAGTGTCGATGGCTACACCTTC
TRBJ2-7 . TRBV7-6 TRBD1 CASSLAGDGGTGSTTYEQYF TGTGCCAGCAGCTTAGCCGGAGATGGCGGGACAGGCTCTACTACCTACGAGCAGTACTTC
TRBJ1-5 . TRBV5-1 TRBD1 CASSQGQGGNQPQHF TGCGCCAGCAGCCAGGGACAGGGTGGAAATCAGCCCCAGCATTTT
TRBJ1-6 . TRBV21-1 . CASSLPGTGNSPLHF TGTGCCAGCAGCCTACCCGGGACAGGGAATTCACCCCTCCACTTT
TRBJ1-2 once TRBV29-1 TRBD1 CSVEWFGRGSPYGGYTF TGCAGCGTTGAATGGTTTGGCAGGGGGTCCCCTTATGGTGGCTACACCTTC
TRBJ1-2 . TRBV6-6 . CASSYSPTGNYGYTF TGTGCCAGCAGTTACTCCCCGACGGGGAACTATGGCTACACCTTC
TRBJ1-5 . TRBV7-9 . CASSPGSRDGNQPQHF TGTGCCAGCAGCCCAGGCTCCAGGGATGGCAATCAGCCCCAGCATTTT
TRBJ1-2 once TRBV29-1 TRBD1 CSVEGDRGRNYGYTF TGCAGCGTTGAGGGGGACAGGGGGCGTAACTATGGCTACACCTTC
TRBJ2-7 . TRBV5-4 TRBD2 CASSRGLAGDLYEQYF TGTGCCAGCAGCAGGGGACTAGCGGGGGATCTCTACGAGCAGTACTTC
TRBJ1-5 . TRBV12-3/TRBV12-4 . CASRSTVQPQHF TGTGCCAGCAGGTCGACAGTCCAGCCCCAGCATTTT
TRBJ2-1 once TRBV5-1 . CASSLGGDSYNEQFF TGCGCCAGCAGCTTGGGGGGCGACTCCTACAATGAGCAGTTCTTC
TRBJ1-2 few TRBV5-1 . CASSLLGGNYGYTF TGCGCCAGCAGCTTGCTAGGGGGAAACTATGGCTACACCTTC
TRBJ1-5 . TRBV19 . CASSATNSNQPQHF TGTGCCAGTAGTGCCACTAATAGCAATCAGCCCCAGCATTTT
TRBJ2-5 . TRBV14 . CASSQLQGAETQYF TGTGCCAGCAGCCAGTTACAAGGGGCAGAGACCCAGTACTTC
TRBJ2-7 . TRBV11-2 . CASSLVRGVSEQYF TGTGCCAGCAGCTTAGTCAGGGGGGTGTCCGAGCAGTACTTC
TRBJ2-3 . TRBV28 TRBD2 CASSPPGLAADTQYF TGTGCCAGCAGTCCCCCTGGGCTAGCGGCAGATACGCAGTATTTT
TRBJ2-7 . TRBV5-6 . CASSFVDRGTYEQYF TGTGCCAGCAGCTTCGTGGACCGGGGAACCTACGAGCAGTACTTC
TRBJ1-1 once TRBV7-9 TRBD1 CASSLGDSYTEAFF TGTGCCAGCAGCTTAGGGGACAGTTACACTGAAGCTTTCTTT
TRBJ2-3 . TRBV3-1/TRBV3-2 TRBD2 CASSPHPGTSGGDTQYF TGTGCCAGCAGCCCACATCCCGGGACTAGCGGGGGTGATACGCAGTATTTT
TRBJ2-5 . TRBV3-1/TRBV3-2 . CASSQEGGPETQYF TGTGCCAGCAGCCAAGAGGGGGGGCCTGAGACCCAGTACTTC
TRBJ1-4 . TRBV29-1 . CSAQGSNEKLFF TGCAGCGCTCAAGGGAGTAATGAAAAACTGTTTTTT
TRBJ2-5 . TRBV27 TRBD2 CASSLSGTSGGETQYF TGTGCCAGCAGTTTATCCGGGACTAGCGGGGGGGAGACCCAGTACTTC
TRBJ1-5 . TRBV10-3 . CAISERAGDQPQHF TGTGCCATCAGTGAAAGGGCAGGGGATCAGCCCCAGCATTTT
TRBJ1-1 . TRBV6-5 . CASSYSPDITEAFF TGTGCCAGCAGTTACTCACCCGACATTACTGAAGCTTTCTTT
TRBJ1-1 . TRBV10-3 TRBD1 CAISGEGQGRTGNTEAFF TGTGCCATCAGTGGGGAAGGACAGGGGAGGACCGGTAACACTGAAGCTTTCTTT
TRBJ2-7 . TRBV28 . CASSSGPAYEQYF TGTGCCAGCAGTTCAGGGCCGGCCTACGAGCAGTACTTC
TRBJ2-1 once TRBV15 . CATSRDRRANEQFF TGTGCCACCAGCAGAGATCGCAGGGCCAATGAGCAGTTCTTC
TRBJ1-1 . TRBV7-8 . CASSSPTLIVYGEAFF TGTGCCAGCAGCTCACCAACCCTGATAGTTTATGGTGAAGCTTTCTTT
TRBJ1-5 . TRBV30 . CAWIQGSGKNQPQHF TGTGCCTGGATACAGGGATCAGGGAAAAATCAGCCCCAGCATTTT
TRBJ2-1 . TRBV9 . CASSPRRSGNEQFF TGTGCCAGCAGCCCCCGGCGGTCGGGCAATGAGCAGTTCTTC
TRBJ2-1 . TRBV4-1 TRBD2 CASSQRTSLNNEQFF TGCGCCAGCAGCCAAAGGACTAGCTTAAACAATGAGCAGTTCTTC
TRBJ1-1 . TRBV5-1 TRBD1 CASAGEHRGGTEAFF TGCGCCAGCGCTGGGGAGCACAGGGGTGGGACTGAAGCTTTCTTT
TRBJ2-1 . TRBV9 TRBD1 CASSSSGTEEQFF TGTGCCAGCAGCTCATCCGGGACAGAAGAGCAGTTCTTC
TRBJ1-1 few TRBV11-1 TRBD1 CASSPPTGGTEAFF TGTGCCAGCAGCCCACCGACAGGGGGCACTGAAGCTTTCTTT
TRBJ1-5 few TRBV28 TRBD1 CASSPVGDSQPQHF TGTGCCAGCAGTCCCGTGGGGGACAGTCAGCCCCAGCATTTT
TRBJ2-6 . TRBV28 TRBD1 CASARDRVYGANVLTF TGTGCCAGCGCCCGGGACAGGGTTTATGGGGCCAACGTCCTGACTTTC
TRBJ2-7 few TRBV5-4 . CASSFYASREQYF TGTGCCAGCAGCTTCTATGCTAGCCGGGAGCAGTACTTC
TRBJ1-2 few TRBV7-2 . CASSLGTNYNYGYTF TGTGCCAGCAGCTTAGGGACAAACTATAACTATGGCTACACCTTC
TRBJ1-5 once TRBV2 . CASSLSSDRNQPQHF TGTGCCAGCAGCCTATCCTCCGACAGAAATCAGCCCCAGCATTTT